These T cell receptor beta chains were read from a single sample in a study of blood T cell repertoires in COVID-19. The protocol was immunoSEQ multiplex PCR, while the TCRdb copy is restricted to in-frame clones and leaves out a portion. The table includes under 200,000 clones, approximately 86% detected once. The material sequenced was PBMCs or T cells enriched from blood (not recorded which). These receptors were taken from a woman aged 55-69 years with acute COVID-19. The CDR3 runs from the conserved cysteine through the conserved F or W. A D gene is named only where the DNA matches it firmly. A clone size is listed for some rows: how often the clone was seen (once, few, many), or a class if it is expanded.

V gene	J gene	clone size	CDR3 length	D gene	CDR3 DNA	CDR3 protein
TRBV7-9	TRBJ2-1	NA	17	NA	TGTGCCAGCAGCCGGGTCTCGGGGGGCCTTTCCTACAATGAGCAGTTCTTC	CASSRVSGGLSYNEQFF
TRBV5-6	TRBJ1-1	NA	13	NA	TGTGCCAGCAGCTTAATTCAAGGGGGTGAAGCTTTCTTT	CASSLIQGGEAFF
TRBV5-1	TRBJ1-5	few	13	NA	TGCGCCAGCAGCTACCGAGGGGGACAGCCCCAGCATTTT	CASSYRGGQPQHF
TRBV5-6	TRBJ1-3	NA	16	TRBD1	TGTGCCAGCAGCTACAGGGGGACGCTCTCTGGAAACACCATATATTTT	CASSYRGTLSGNTIYF
TRBV19	TRBJ2-7	NA	16	TRBD2	TGTGCCAGTAGTATTGAGGGACTAGCGGTCAATAGCGAGCAGTACTTC	CASSIEGLAVNSEQYF
TRBV6-2/TRBV6-3	TRBJ1-5	once	13	NA	TGTGCCAGCAGTTACGAAACAGGGAGGGTCCAGCATTTT	CASSYETGRVQHF
TRBV7-6	TRBJ2-2	NA	14	NA	TGTGCCAGCAGCTTAGCCTCAGGCACCGGGGAGCTGTTTTTT	CASSLASGTGELFF
TRBV19	TRBJ1-1	once	15	NA	TGTGCCAGTAGTACCTACTCCCGAAGAAGCACTGAAGCTTTCTTT	CASSTYSRRSTEAFF
TRBV10-3	TRBJ2-1	few	16	TRBD2	TGTGCCATCAGTGATGCCGGGACTAGCTCCTACAATGAGCAGTTCTTC	CAISDAGTSSYNEQFF
TRBV7-2	TRBJ2-1	NA	15	TRBD2	TGTGCCAGCAGCCCTCTAGCGGGGAGATACAATGAGCAGTTCTTC	CASSPLAGRYNEQFF
TRBV30	TRBJ2-7	NA	13	TRBD1	TGTGCCTGGAGGACAGGGGTATCCTACGAGCAGTACTTC	CAWRTGVSYEQYF
TRBV3-1/TRBV3-2	TRBJ2-5	NA	14	NA	TGTGCCAGCAGCCAAGTTGCGGGACAAGAGACCCAGTACTTC	CASSQVAGQETQYF
TRBV11-2	TRBJ2-2	NA	16	TRBD2	TGTGCCAGCAGCCCAGTGGGTCTAGCGGGGACCGGGGAGCTGTTTTTT	CASSPVGLAGTGELFF
TRBV10-1	TRBJ2-5	NA	17	NA	TGCGCCAGCAGTGAGTCGGTCCGAGCTATGCTCCAAGAGACCCAGTACTTC	CASSESVRAMLQETQYF
TRBV30	TRBJ1-6	NA	19	TRBD1	TGTGCCTGGAGTCCTCCGGGACAGGGGATAGGCTCCTATAATTCACCCCTCCACTTT	CAWSPPGQGIGSYNSPLHF
TRBV10-1	TRBJ2-3	NA	14	NA	TGCGCCAGCAGTGAGGGGTCAGGGAGGGATACGCAGTATTTT	CASSEGSGRDTQYF
TRBV19	TRBJ2-1	NA	16	TRBD1	TGTGCCAGTACCCCCGTTCCAGGGGGCGGTTACAATGAGCAGTTCTTC	CASTPVPGGGYNEQFF
TRBV7-2	TRBJ2-7	NA	14	NA	TGTGCCAGCAGCCAGCCCCCTAGAATCTACGAGCAGTACTTC	CASSQPPRIYEQYF
TRBV10-2	TRBJ2-3	few	14	NA	TGCGCCAGCAGTGTTGGAGGGGTCACAGATACGCAGTATTTT	CASSVGGVTDTQYF
TRBV30	TRBJ1-5	NA	14	TRBD1	TGTGCCGGCACCCTGGGACAGGCCGATCAGCCCCAGCATTTT	CAGTLGQADQPQHF
TRBV24-1	TRBJ2-1	NA	14	NA	TGTGCCACCAGTGGCGCAGGGGCCTACAATGAGCAGTTCTTC	CATSGAGAYNEQFF
TRBV11-3	TRBJ2-1	few	14	TRBD1	TGTGCCAGCAGCCAGGGACAGGGGGAAGGTGAGCAGTTCTTC	CASSQGQGEGEQFF
TRBV30	TRBJ2-7	NA	11	NA	TGTGCCTGGAGTCAGGAAAGCGAGCAGTACTTC	CAWSQESEQYF
TRBV10-3	TRBJ1-3	NA	13	NA	TGTGCCACCCCTGGAGCTACTGGAAACACCATATATTTT	CATPGATGNTIYF
TRBV4-3	TRBJ1-4	NA	15	NA	TGCGCCAGCAGCCTAGAACTCAGGGAGGGGGAAAAACTGTTTTTT	CASSLELREGEKLFF
TRBV2	TRBJ1-2	NA	18	TRBD1	TGTGCCAGATCGTCTTTGGGTACAGGGGCCCTCGGGGACTATGGCTACACCTTC	CARSSLGTGALGDYGYTF
TRBV29-1	TRBJ1-2	NA	13	NA	TGCAGCGTTGAACAGGTCGAGTGGAAGTCCTACACCTTC	CSVEQVEWKSYTF
TRBV4-2	TRBJ1-3	once	15	NA	TGTGCCAGCAGCCAAGAAAATCTCTCTGGAAACACCATATATTTT	CASSQENLSGNTIYF
TRBV5-8	TRBJ1-3	NA	15	NA	TGTGCCAGCAGCTGGCCCCGACTCTCTGGAAACACCATATATTTT	CASSWPRLSGNTIYF
TRBV7-2	TRBJ2-1	NA	15	TRBD1	TGTGCCAGCAGCTCTAACCCCCCAGGGGGCTATGAGCAGTTCTTC	CASSSNPPGGYEQFF
TRBV2	TRBJ2-5	few	14	TRBD2	TGTGCCAGCGGGGAGGGGACGACCGGGGAGACCCAGTACTTC	CASGEGTTGETQYF
TRBV30	TRBJ2-7	NA	15	NA	TGTGCCTGGAGTTGGACCAATCGGGGCTCCTACGAGCAGTACTTC	CAWSWTNRGSYEQYF
TRBV4-1	TRBJ1-5	NA	15	NA	TGCGCCAGCAGCCAAACAGGGAGTAGCAATCAGCCCCAGCATTTT	CASSQTGSSNQPQHF
TRBV7-9	TRBJ1-3	once	11	TRBD1	TGTGCCAGCAGCTTAGTGGGGACAGAGCATTTT	CASSLVGTEHF
TRBV21-1	TRBJ1-2	NA	13	NA	TGTGCCATTACAAACCCGGGAAAATATGGCTACACCTTC	CAITNPGKYGYTF
TRBV30	TRBJ2-4	NA	13	NA	TGTGCCTGGAGTCAGGGCGCCAAAAACATTCAGTACTTC	CAWSQGAKNIQYF
TRBV7-9	TRBJ2-3	NA	14	NA	TGTGCCAGCAGCTTAGAGGGCTGGAGGGATACGCAGTATTTT	CASSLEGWRDTQYF
TRBV9	TRBJ2-1	NA	12	TRBD1	TGTGCCAGCAGCGTAGAGACAGGGAAGCAGTTCTTC	CASSVETGKQFF
TRBV3-1/TRBV3-2	TRBJ2-7	many	15	TRBD2	TGTGCCAGCAGTCCTACTAGCGGGGGGCCCTACGAGCAGTACTTC	CASSPTSGGPYEQYF
TRBV19	TRBJ1-3	NA	14	TRBD1	TGTGCCAGTAGTATGGACAGGGTGGGAAACACCATATATTTT	CASSMDRVGNTIYF
TRBV5-4	TRBJ2-1	NA	14	NA	TGTGCCAGCAGCTCGAGGACAGAGGCAAATGAGCAGTTCTTC	CASSSRTEANEQFF
TRBV28	TRBJ1-2	NA	13	NA	TGTGCCAGCAGCACGCCCGGGGGTGATGGCTACACCTTC	CASSTPGGDGYTF
TRBV9	TRBJ1-1	few	13	NA	TGTGCCAGCAGCGTACAGGGGAACACTGAAGCTTTCTTT	CASSVQGNTEAFF
TRBV27	TRBJ2-3	NA	12	NA	TGTGCCAGCAGTTTTAGGGAGATCAAATGGTATTTT	CASSFREIKWYF
TRBV5-1	TRBJ2-2	NA	15	TRBD2	TGCGCCAGCAGTAGGCTAGCGGATAACACCGGGGAGCTGTTTTTT	CASSRLADNTGELFF
TRBV23-1	TRBJ2-5	NA	20	TRBD2	TGCGCCAGCAGTCAACCCGGCCCCACGACTAGCGGGAGGTCCCCAGAGACCCAGTACTTC	CASSQPGPTTSGRSPETQYF
TRBV19	TRBJ1-1	NA	14	TRBD1	TGTGCCAGTAGGGAACACAGGGGGTTAGCTGAAGCTTTCTTT	CASREHRGLAEAFF
TRBV4-1	TRBJ2-3	NA	16	NA	TGCGCCAGCAGCCAAGAAGAATTAGCAGTAACAGATACGCAGTATTTT	CASSQEELAVTDTQYF
TRBV10-3	TRBJ2-3	NA	15	TRBD2	TGTGCCATTTTAGCGGGAAGGCGGGGCACAGATACGCAGTATTTT	CAILAGRRGTDTQYF
TRBV7-2	TRBJ1-1	NA	15	NA	TGTGCCAGCAGCTTAGACCTATGGGGGGACGCTGAAGCTTTCTTT	CASSLDLWGDAEAFF
TRBV18	TRBJ2-3	NA	17	TRBD1	TGTGCCAGCTCACTGTTGACCGGGACAGGGATTTGGGATACGCAGTATTTT	CASSLLTGTGIWDTQYF
TRBV24-1	TRBJ2-3	NA	16	TRBD2	TGTGCCACCAGTGATTTGACTAGCGGGAGCACAGATACGCAGTATTTT	CATSDLTSGSTDTQYF
TRBV28	TRBJ1-3	NA	12	NA	TGTGCCAGCAGCCGGGTTGGAAACACCATATATTTT	CASSRVGNTIYF